This T cell receptor (beta chain) was recovered during a study of CD8+CD57+ T cells in acquired aplastic anemia. Study details: Sorting CD4+ and CD8+ cells gave DNA averaging approximately 3 ug. CD4+ cell libraries from healthy donors averaged about 10.8 million reads. Findings of the study overall: Patients and controls shared 25 to 30 CD8+ CDR3 sequences. Patient and control CD8+ Simpson's diversity was not significantly different.

Template material for TCR beta VDJ and CDR3 profiling consisted of genomic DNA. From the reads, TCRdb called clonotypes with MiXCR, one entry per CDR3 protein. Of hundreds of thousands of distinct CDR3 sequences listed, 55% to 70% are singletons. Of note for this clonotype: Antigen: not known. The junction shows a germline mismatch at one end, possibly a read error.

The CDR3 is 16 residues long. The germline V gene has CDR1 LNHDA and CDR2 SQIVND (reference sequence). This chain joins TRBV19 and TRBJ2-3; D remains unclear. This receptor was identified in a human donor in good health, serving as a control. The sequenced sample consisted of sorted CD4+, CD8+, or CD8+CD57+ T cells (not recorded which) from PBMCs. The CDR3 bases are TGTGCCAGTAGTAGGGCCCCTCTTGGCTATGGCTATACCCTCGGTTTT. Protein: CASSRAPLGYGYTLGF.